This TCR beta chain derives from a study of radiotherapy plus CTLA-4 blockade in lung cancer. The wider study: Disease control was seen in over 25% of patients, objective responses in approximately 20%.

This table comes from immunoSEQ multiplex PCR, and its TCRdb copy is limited to in-frame clones, with some not included. This repertoire shows around 56,000 clones, more than 60% found once; its top ten account for 16%. The receptor comes from a human donor with non-small cell lung cancer who had a complete response to radiotherapy plus ipilimumab. Specimen: peripheral blood, collected from a patient treated with radiotherapy plus ipilimumab.

The CDR3 nucleotides read TGTGCCAGCTCATCAGGGGGCGGAGAGACCCAGTACTTC. Amino acid sequence: CASSSGGGETQYF. The chain recombines TRBV5-4 with TRBJ2-5; 8 bases are a match to TRBD1. The trim removed 7 bases at V and 4 bases at J, leaving 6 bases unmatched. Germline CDR1 is SGHNT and CDR2 is YYREEE (reference sequence). The CDR3 has 13 amino acids. Looking up the rest from reference TRBV5-4 and TRBJ2-5 gives the full variable domain: ETGVTQSPTHLIKTRGQQVTLRCSSQSGHNTVSWYQQALGQGPQFIFQYYREEENGRGNFPPRFSGLQFPNYSSELNVNALELDDSALYLCASSSGGGETQYFGPGTRLLVL.